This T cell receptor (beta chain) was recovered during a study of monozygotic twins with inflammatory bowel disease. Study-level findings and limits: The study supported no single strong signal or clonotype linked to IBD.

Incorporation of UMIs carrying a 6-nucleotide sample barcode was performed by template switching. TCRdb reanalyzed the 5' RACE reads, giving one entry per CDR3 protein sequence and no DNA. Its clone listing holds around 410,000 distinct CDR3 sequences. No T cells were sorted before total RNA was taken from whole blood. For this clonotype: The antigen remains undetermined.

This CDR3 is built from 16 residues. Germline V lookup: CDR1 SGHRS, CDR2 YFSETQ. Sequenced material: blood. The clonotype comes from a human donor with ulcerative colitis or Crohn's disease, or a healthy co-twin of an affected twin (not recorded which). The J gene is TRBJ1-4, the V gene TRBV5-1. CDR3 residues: CASSWGTLATNEKLFF. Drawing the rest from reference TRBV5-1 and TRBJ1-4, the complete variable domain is KAGVTQTPRYLIKTRGQQVTLSCSPISGHRSVSWYQQTPGQGLQFLFEYFSETQRNKGNFPGRFSGRQFSNSRSEMNVSTLELGDSALYLCASSWGTLATNEKLFFGSGTQLSVL.